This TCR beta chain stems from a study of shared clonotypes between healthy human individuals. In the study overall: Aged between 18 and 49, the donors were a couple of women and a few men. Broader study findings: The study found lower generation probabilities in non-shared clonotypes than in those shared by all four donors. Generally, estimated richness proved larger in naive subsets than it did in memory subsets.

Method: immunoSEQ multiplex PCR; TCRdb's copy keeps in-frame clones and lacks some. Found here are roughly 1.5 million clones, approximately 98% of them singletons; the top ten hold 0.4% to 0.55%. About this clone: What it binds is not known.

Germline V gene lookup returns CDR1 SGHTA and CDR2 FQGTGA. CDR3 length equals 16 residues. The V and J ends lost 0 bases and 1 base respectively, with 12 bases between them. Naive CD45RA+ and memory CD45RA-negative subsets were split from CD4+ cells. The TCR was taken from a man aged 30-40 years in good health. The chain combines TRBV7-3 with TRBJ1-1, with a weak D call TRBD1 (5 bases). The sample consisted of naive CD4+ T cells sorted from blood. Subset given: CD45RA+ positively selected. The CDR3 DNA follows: TGTGCCAGCAGCTTAACCCCCCTCACAGGGAACACTGAAGCTTTCTTT. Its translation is CASSLTPLTGNTEAFF.